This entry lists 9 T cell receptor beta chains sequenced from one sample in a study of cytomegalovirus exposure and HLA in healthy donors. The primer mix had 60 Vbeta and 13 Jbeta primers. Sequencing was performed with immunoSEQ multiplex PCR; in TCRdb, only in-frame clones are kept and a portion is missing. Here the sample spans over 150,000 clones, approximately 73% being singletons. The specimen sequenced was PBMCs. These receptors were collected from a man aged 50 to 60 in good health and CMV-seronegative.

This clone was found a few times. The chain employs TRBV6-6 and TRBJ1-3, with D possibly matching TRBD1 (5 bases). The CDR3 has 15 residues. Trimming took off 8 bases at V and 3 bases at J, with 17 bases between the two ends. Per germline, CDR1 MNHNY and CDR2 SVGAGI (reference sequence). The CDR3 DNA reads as TGTGCCAGCGGCCGTCAGGGAAAAGGTGGAAACACCATATATTTT. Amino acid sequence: CASGRQGKGGNTIYF.

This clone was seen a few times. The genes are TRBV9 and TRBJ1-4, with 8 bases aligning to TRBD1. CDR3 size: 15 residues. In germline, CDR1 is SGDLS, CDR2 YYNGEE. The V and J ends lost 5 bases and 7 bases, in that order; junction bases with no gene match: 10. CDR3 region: CASSRQQGGTEKLFF. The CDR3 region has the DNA TGTGCCAGCAGTCGCCAACAGGGGGGGACTGAAAAACTGTTTTTT.

CDR3 nucleotide sequence: TGTGCCAGCACCCTCTGGGACTTTGGAAACACCATATATTTT. It specifies CASTLWDFGNTIYF. The V and J genes are TRBV7-9 and TRBJ1-3, with TRBD1 as a possible D gene (5 bases). The V and J ends lost 7 bases and 3 bases respectively, with 13 bases between them. The germline V gene has CDR1 SEHNR and CDR2 FQNEAQ (reference sequence). This CDR3 comprises 14 residues.

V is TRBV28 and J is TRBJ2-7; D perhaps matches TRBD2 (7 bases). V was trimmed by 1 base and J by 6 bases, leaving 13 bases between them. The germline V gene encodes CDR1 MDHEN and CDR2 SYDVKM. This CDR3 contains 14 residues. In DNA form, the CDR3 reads TGTGCCAGCAGTTTATTGGGAGGGGGTAGCGAGCAGTACTTC. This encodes CASSLLGGGSEQYF.

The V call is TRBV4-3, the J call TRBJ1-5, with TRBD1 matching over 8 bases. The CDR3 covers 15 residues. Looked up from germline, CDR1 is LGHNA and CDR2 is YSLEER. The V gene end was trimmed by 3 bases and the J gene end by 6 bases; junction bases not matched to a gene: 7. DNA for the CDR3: TGCGCCAGCAGCCATCGGCAGGGGGCAGGTCAGCCCCAGCATTTT. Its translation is CASSHRQGAGQPQHF.

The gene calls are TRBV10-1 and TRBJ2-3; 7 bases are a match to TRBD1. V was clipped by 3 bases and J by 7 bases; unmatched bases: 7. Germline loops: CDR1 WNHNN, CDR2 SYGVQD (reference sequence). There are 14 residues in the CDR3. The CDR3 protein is CASSESTTGNTQYF. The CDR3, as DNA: TGCGCCAGCAGTGAATCAACGACAGGGAATACGCAGTATTTT.

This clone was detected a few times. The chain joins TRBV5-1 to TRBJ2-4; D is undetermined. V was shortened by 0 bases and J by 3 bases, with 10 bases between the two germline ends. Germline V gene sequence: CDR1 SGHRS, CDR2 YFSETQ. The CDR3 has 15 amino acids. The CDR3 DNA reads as TGCGCCAGCAGCTTGGACTACCCCAGCAAAAACATTCAGTACTTC. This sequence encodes CASSLDYPSKNIQYF.

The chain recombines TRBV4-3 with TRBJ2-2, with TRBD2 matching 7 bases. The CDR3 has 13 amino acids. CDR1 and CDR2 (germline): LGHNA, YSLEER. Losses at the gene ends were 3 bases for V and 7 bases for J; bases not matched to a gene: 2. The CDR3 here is CASSQQRGGELFF. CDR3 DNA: TGCGCCAGCAGCCAGCAGCGGGGCGGGGAGCTGTTTTTT.

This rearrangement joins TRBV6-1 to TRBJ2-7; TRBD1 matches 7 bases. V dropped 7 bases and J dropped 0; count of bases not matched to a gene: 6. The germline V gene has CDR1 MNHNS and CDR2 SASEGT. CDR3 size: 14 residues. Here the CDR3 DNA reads TGTGCCAGCAAGAGGACAGGCGACTCCTACGAGCAGTACTTC. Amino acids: CASKRTGDSYEQYF.